Listed here are 5 T cell receptor beta chains from one sample, sequenced in a study of T cell responses to AZD1222 COVID-19 vaccine. Method: immunoSEQ multiplex PCR; TCRdb's copy keeps in-frame clones and lacks some. The sample holds about 180,000 clones, about 93% seen once. The sequencing here drew on peripheral blood, taken 28 days after the second dose of the MenACWY control vaccine. The source of these receptors is an adult who received the MenACWY meningococcal vaccine as a control.

The gene calls are TRBV27 and TRBJ2-7, with TRBD2 matching 10 bases. The J segment lost 0 bases and the V segment lost 5 bases, leaving 4 bases of the junction unmatched. The germline gives CDR1 MNHEY, CDR2 SMNVEV (reference sequence). This CDR3 has 15 residues. The CDR3 region is CASSRPSGGSYEQYF. The DNA of the CDR3 is TGTGCCAGCAGTAGACCTAGCGGGGGCTCCTACGAGCAGTACTTC.

The V call is TRBV20-1, the J call TRBJ1-1, with no clear D. From germline, CDR1 is DFQATT and CDR2 SNEGSKA (reference sequence). The CDR3 has 11 amino acids. CDR3 sequence reads: CSKYQNTEAFF. Written as DNA, the CDR3 is TGCAGCAAATACCAGAACACTGAAGCTTTCTTT.

This rearrangement joins TRBV7-2 to TRBJ2-2; the match to TRBD1 covers 10 bases. The CDR3 spans 16 residues. The V gene's germline CDR1 is SGHTA and CDR2 FQGNSA. After removal of 2 bases from V and 7 bases from J, the junction contained 7 bases not matched to a gene. The CDR3 here is CASSLPSGQGNGELFF. The CDR3 DNA follows: TGTGCCAGCAGCTTACCCTCGGGACAGGGGAACGGGGAGCTGTTTTTT.

The chain employs TRBV5-1 and TRBJ1-2; D perhaps matches TRBD1 (6 bases). The CDR3 has 16 residues. V shed 4 bases and J shed 0 bases, with 16 bases lying between them. Germline V gene data show CDR1 as SGHRS and CDR2 as YFSETQ. CDR3 loop: CASSDPGHQANYGYTF. CDR3 DNA: TGCGCCAGCAGCGATCCGGGACACCAAGCTAACTATGGCTACACCTTC.

The CDR3 spells CASSIFLVSTGGYGYTF. CDR3 coding DNA: TGTGCCAGTAGTATTTTTTTGGTTTCTACAGGCGGCTATGGCTACACCTTC. The rearrangement uses TRBV19 and TRBJ1-2; D might be TRBD1 (5 bases). Germline V gives CDR1 LNHDA, CDR2 SQIVND (reference sequence). Trimming cost V 3 bases and J 4 bases, with 21 bases left between them. The CDR3 length is 17 residues.